This T cell receptor beta chain derives from a study of T cells in Graves' hyperthyroidism and ophthalmopathy. The patients, who ranged from 18 to 65 in age, presented with newly diagnosed hyperthyroidism lasting under 2 months. Those patients with uncontrolled infection, other autoimmune disease, pregnancy or lactation were excluded. Amplification of TCR beta CDR3 regions used RNA as the template. With the HTBI primer set, the TCR CDR3 went through a first round of RT-PCR. TCRdb processed the multiplex PCR reads anew with MiXCR; each CDR3 protein has one entry. The data contain approximately 510,000 distinct CDR3 sequences, around 21% of them singletons. CDR1 is SNHLY and CDR2 is FYNNEI in the germline V gene. This CDR3 is built from 17 residues. This clonotype has a handful of counts. Its antigen is unidentified. A read error may explain this, as a much larger clone is one base away. Study results and caveats: Ophthalmopathy was identified by the model a median about six months ahead of onset.

The source is a man aged 18 to 29 with Graves' hyperthyroidism. The sequenced sample was blood. V is TRBV2 and J is TRBJ2-2; 12 bases agree with TRBD2. CDR3 coding DNA: TGTGCCAGCAGTCCTCTAGCGGGGGGGCCCTACACCGGGGAGCTGCTTTTT. As protein: CASSPLAGGPYTGELLF.